This TCR beta chain comes out of a study of response to subunit inactivated influenza vaccine. Regarding this clonotype: What it recognizes is unknown.

TCRdb re-derived calls from the RT-PCR reads in MiXCR, one entry per CDR3 protein. The sample yields 550,000 to 600,000 distinct CDR3 sequences, 12% seen once. General observations from the study: Authors suggested that a seasonal influenza vaccination recruits few new T cells each time.

Germline V gene sequence: CDR1 SGHVS, CDR2 FQNEAQ. J lost 1 base, V lost 5 bases, and 11 bases had no gene match. This CDR3 contains 17 residues. The chain has TRBV7-8 and TRBJ2-3; the match to TRBD2 covers 8 bases. The sequence derives from a man aged 45-60 years who received an inactivated influenza vaccine. The sequencing used PBMCs from blood, collected on the day of vaccination. CDR3 in amino acids: CASSLWGRGVGTDTQYF. The CDR3 nucleotides read TGTGCCAGCAGCCTATGGGGGCGGGGGGTCGGCACAGATACGCAGTATTTT.